These T cell receptor beta chains were read from a single sample in a study of cytomegalovirus exposure and HLA in healthy donors. The method was immunoSEQ multiplex PCR; TCRdb's version includes in-frame clones alone and lacks a portion of them. The sample records about 170,000 clones, roughly 71% being singletons. Sequences were obtained from PBMCs. The receptor source for this set is a woman aged 50 to 60 in good health and CMV-seropositive. Each CDR3 is given with its conserved first and last residue. Each record gives: J gene, D gene, clone size, V gene, CDR3 protein, CDR3 DNA. The D gene is left open where the match is weak. A clone size is listed for some rows: how often the clone was seen (once, few, many), or a class if it is expanded.

j_call: TRBJ1-1; d_call: TRBD1; clone_size: .; v_call: TRBV2; cdr3_aa: CASRRGLTEAFF; cdr3_nt: TGTGCCAGCAGGAGGGGGCTCACTGAAGCTTTCTTT
j_call: TRBJ2-1; d_call: TRBD2; clone_size: .; v_call: TRBV19; cdr3_aa: CASNVGTSSYNEQFF; cdr3_nt: TGTGCCAGTAACGTCGGGACTAGCTCCTACAATGAGCAGTTCTTC
j_call: TRBJ1-1; d_call: .; clone_size: .; v_call: TRBV15; cdr3_aa: CATSTRLKNTEAFF; cdr3_nt: TGTGCCACCAGCACTAGACTCAAGAACACTGAAGCTTTCTTT
j_call: TRBJ1-2; d_call: .; clone_size: .; v_call: TRBV4-1; cdr3_aa: CASSQGWREDYGYTF; cdr3_nt: TGCGCCAGCAGCCAAGGGTGGAGGGAGGACTATGGCTACACCTTC
j_call: TRBJ1-1; d_call: .; clone_size: .; v_call: TRBV7-2; cdr3_aa: CASSTGIRYAEAFF; cdr3_nt: TGTGCCAGCAGCACAGGGATTCGTTATGCTGAAGCTTTCTTT
j_call: TRBJ2-1; d_call: .; clone_size: .; v_call: TRBV5-4; cdr3_aa: CASSLAGGIKNNEQFF; cdr3_nt: TGTGCCAGCAGCTTGGCTGGAGGGATAAAGAACAATGAGCAGTTCTTC
j_call: TRBJ1-1; d_call: .; clone_size: .; v_call: TRBV9; cdr3_aa: CASSVGGGTTNTEAFF; cdr3_nt: TGTGCCAGCAGCGTAGGTGGCGGGACCACGAACACTGAAGCTTTCTTT
j_call: TRBJ2-3; d_call: TRBD2; clone_size: .; v_call: TRBV2; cdr3_aa: CASKMSSGGSDTQYF; cdr3_nt: TGTGCCAGCAAAATGTCTAGCGGGGGCTCAGATACGCAGTATTTT
j_call: TRBJ2-2; d_call: TRBD2; clone_size: .; v_call: TRBV30; cdr3_aa: CAWGRAYTGELFF; cdr3_nt: TGTGCCTGGGGGAGGGCCTACACCGGGGAGCTGTTTTTT
j_call: TRBJ2-2; d_call: TRBD1; clone_size: .; v_call: TRBV5-1; cdr3_aa: CASSLAGTGGNTGELFF; cdr3_nt: TGCGCCAGCAGCTTGGCCGGGACAGGGGGCAACACCGGGGAGCTGTTTTTT
j_call: TRBJ2-3; d_call: TRBD2; clone_size: .; v_call: TRBV5-1; cdr3_aa: CASRTTGGAADTQYF; cdr3_nt: TGCGCCAGCAGGACGACCGGGGGGGCCGCAGATACGCAGTATTTT
j_call: TRBJ1-1; d_call: .; clone_size: .; v_call: TRBV4-1; cdr3_aa: CASSQDRGAPTEAFF; cdr3_nt: TGCGCCAGCAGCCAAGATCGGGGGGCCCCCACTGAAGCTTTCTTT
j_call: TRBJ1-3; d_call: .; clone_size: .; v_call: TRBV18; cdr3_aa: CASSRAQGSGNTIYF; cdr3_nt: TGTGCCAGCTCACGAGCTCAGGGTTCAGGAAACACCATATATTTT
j_call: TRBJ1-2; d_call: .; clone_size: .; v_call: TRBV5-6; cdr3_aa: CASSLEAIDYGYTF; cdr3_nt: TGTGCCAGCAGCTTGGAAGCCATCGACTATGGCTACACCTTC
j_call: TRBJ1-5; d_call: .; clone_size: .; v_call: TRBV27; cdr3_aa: CASLRPQHF; cdr3_nt: TGTGCCAGCCTACGACCCCAGCATTTT
j_call: TRBJ2-7; d_call: TRBD2; clone_size: once; v_call: TRBV6-6; cdr3_aa: CASSGGGLGSYEQYF; cdr3_nt: TGTGCCAGCAGTGGGGGGGGACTGGGCTCCTACGAGCAGTACTTC
j_call: TRBJ2-5; d_call: .; clone_size: .; v_call: TRBV5-1; cdr3_aa: CASSLVVRAGETQYF; cdr3_nt: TGCGCCAGCAGCTTGGTAGTCAGGGCAGGGGAGACCCAGTACTTC
j_call: TRBJ1-1; d_call: TRBD1; clone_size: .; v_call: TRBV19; cdr3_aa: CASSGTGPRTEAFF; cdr3_nt: TGTGCCAGTAGTGGGACAGGACCACGCACTGAAGCTTTCTTT
j_call: TRBJ2-7; d_call: .; clone_size: .; v_call: TRBV12-5; cdr3_aa: CASGGSQGGTYEQYF; cdr3_nt: TGTGCTAGTGGTGGCAGCCAGGGGGGAACCTACGAGCAGTACTTC
j_call: TRBJ2-3; d_call: .; clone_size: once; v_call: TRBV9; cdr3_aa: CASSVGGGGTDTQYF; cdr3_nt: TGTGCCAGCAGCGTAGGAGGGGGGGGCACAGATACGCAGTATTTT
j_call: TRBJ1-2; d_call: .; clone_size: few; v_call: TRBV5-5; cdr3_aa: CASSLAQGHGYTF; cdr3_nt: TGTGCCAGCAGCTTGGCGCAGGGGCATGGCTACACCTTC
j_call: TRBJ1-5; d_call: TRBD1; clone_size: .; v_call: TRBV2; cdr3_aa: CASSDTGEHQPQHF; cdr3_nt: TGTGCCAGCAGCGATACAGGGGAACACCAGCCCCAGCATTTT
j_call: TRBJ2-5; d_call: .; clone_size: .; v_call: TRBV29-1; cdr3_aa: CSVRRGLGETQYF; cdr3_nt: TGCAGCGTGCGGCGGGGCCTAGGGGAGACCCAGTACTTC
j_call: TRBJ2-7; d_call: .; clone_size: .; v_call: TRBV5-1; cdr3_aa: CASSPLPGIYYEQYF; cdr3_nt: TGCGCCAGCAGCCCCTTACCCGGGATCTACTACGAGCAGTACTTC
j_call: TRBJ2-5; d_call: TRBD1; clone_size: .; v_call: TRBV11-3; cdr3_aa: CASSTPGTGDQETQYF; cdr3_nt: TGTGCCAGCAGCACCCCCGGGACAGGGGACCAAGAGACCCAGTACTTC
j_call: TRBJ1-5; d_call: TRBD1; clone_size: .; v_call: TRBV4-1; cdr3_aa: CASSRGTGVRNQPQHF; cdr3_nt: TGCGCCAGCAGCCGAGGGACAGGGGTCCGCAATCAGCCCCAGCATTTT
j_call: TRBJ2-7; d_call: TRBD2; clone_size: .; v_call: TRBV6-5; cdr3_aa: CASSVTSGASYEQYF; cdr3_nt: TGTGCCAGCAGCGTTACTAGCGGGGCTTCCTACGAGCAGTACTTC
j_call: TRBJ2-7; d_call: TRBD2; clone_size: .; v_call: TRBV7-3; cdr3_aa: CASSFGLAAEQYF; cdr3_nt: TGTGCCAGCAGCTTTGGACTAGCGGCCGAGCAGTACTTC